Sequencing of this T cell receptor (beta chain) was carried out in a study of T cell responses to AZD1222 COVID-19 vaccine. CDR3 length: 18 amino acids. Germline CDR1 reads SGHRS; CDR2 reads YFSETQ. Trimming took 0 bases from V and 2 from J, leaving 20 bases between them. Whether given at about 4 or about 12 weeks, second doses were pooled. There are a few counts of this clone. Its antigen remains unidentified. TCRdb's table, derived via immunoSEQ multiplex PCR, lists solely in-frame clones and lacks some. The table includes about 94,000 clones, 85% detected once. Study findings and constraints: With two AZD1222 doses given, Spike-specific TCR breadth and depth both rose. Nearly half of the spike-specific TCRs reportedly recognize variant regions that carry no mutations.

Specimen: peripheral blood, collected 28 days after the second AZD1222 dose. The chain has TRBV5-1 and TRBJ2-5, with a possible D match to TRBD2 (6 bases). The sequence came from an adult who received the AZD1222 COVID-19 vaccine. The CDR3 DNA is TGCGCCAGCAGCTTGGGGAGGGCAGCAAGACTGGTTCAAGAGACCCAGTACTTC. Protein sequence: CASSLGRAARLVQETQYF.